This TCR beta chain emerged from a study of T cell repertoires in cytomegalovirus infection. MiXCR, run by TCRdb on the reads, gives a single entry per CDR3 protein. The sample contains 350,000 to 500,000 distinct CDR3 sequences, 30% to 40% of which appear only once. In this sample, this clonotype turned up many times. The CDR3 is made up of 15 amino acids. Germline V gives CDR1 SGHAT, CDR2 FQNNGV. With V trimmed by 5 bases and J by 7 bases, 8 bases remained unmatched. The sequencing sample was made of PBMCs. This sequence originates from a human donor in good health (CMV status not recorded). Some clones in this sample may be carry-over from other donors' samples. V is TRBV11-2 and J is TRBJ2-1, with TRBD2 identical over 10 bases. The CDR3 here is CASSPLAGVGNEQFF. CDR3 nucleotide sequence: TGTGCCAGCAGCCCTCTAGCGGGGGTGGGTAATGAGCAGTTCTTC.